A single sample gave rise to the 30 T cell receptor beta chains below, sequenced in a study of T cells in Graves' hyperthyroidism and ophthalmopathy. What was amplified from RNA transcripts were TCR beta CDR3 regions. Initially, a first-round RT-PCR of the TCR CDR3 employed the HTBI primer set. TCRdb reprocessed the multiplex PCR reads with MiXCR, giving one entry per CDR3 protein. This sample has 300,000 to 450,000 distinct CDR3 sequences, with roughly 18% found just once. The specimen was blood. The receptors were gathered from a man aged 18 to 30 with Graves' ophthalmopathy.

This clonotype showed up many times. CDR3 DNA: TGTGCCAGCAGGGGACAGGGGTTCGCCGGGGAGCTGTTTTTT. It encodes CASRGQGFAGELFF. The rearrangement links TRBV2 to TRBJ2-2; 10 bases align to TRBD1. Trimming took 6 bases from V and 6 from J; bases not matched to a gene: 4. The germline V gene has CDR1 SNHLY and CDR2 FYNNEI. The length of the CDR3 is 14 residues.

This clonotype appeared many times. This chain connects TRBV5-4 to TRBJ1-1; D ambiguous. This CDR3 has 14 residues. Per the germline V gene, CDR1 is SGHNT and CDR2 is YYREEE (reference sequence). Deletions cut 4 bases from V and 1 base from J, with 11 bases between. CDR3 DNA sequence: TGTGCCAGCAGCATCCCACAGACGAACACTGAAGCTTTCTTT. Protein sequence: CASSIPQTNTEAFF.

In this sample, this clonotype turned up a few times. The conserved phenylalanine or tryptophan is not found at the CDR3 terminus, so this likely reflects a read error. The V call is TRBV12-3 or TRBV12-4, the J call TRBJ2-2; 13 bases match TRBD2. This CDR3 is 18 amino acids long. J gave up 1 base and V 4 bases, and 6 bases lay outside the gene matches. CDR3 loop: CASSSRTSGGLNTGELFS. The CDR3 nucleotides are TGTGCCAGCAGTTCGAGGACTAGCGGGGGCTTGAACACCGGGGAGCTGTTTTCT.

Ten or more counts support this clonotype. V and J are TRBV7-9 and TRBJ2-7; D is perhaps TRBD1 or TRBD2 (5 bases each). The CDR3 contains 17 residues. The V gene's germline CDR1 is SEHNR and CDR2 FQNEAQ (reference sequence). Trimming removed 3 bases from V and 5 bases from J, with 23 bases in between. The CDR3 reads CASSFSAGVWGTDEQYF. The CDR3 DNA reads TGTGCCAGCAGCTTTTCGGCGGGTGTCTGGGGGACCGACGAGCAGTACTTC.

This clonotype was observed at least ten times. The rearrangement uses TRBV20-1 and TRBJ2-5, with 9 positions matching TRBD1. Germline V CDR1 and CDR2: DFQATT, SNEGSKA (reference sequence). V lost 0 bases and J lost 7; bases outside the gene matches: 6. The CDR3 is 14 residues long. CDR3 protein: CSAREWDRDGTQYF. The CDR3 region has the DNA TGCAGTGCTAGAGAGTGGGACAGGGATGGGACCCAGTACTTC.

This clonotype has a handful of counts. At one end, the junction sequence differs from germline, possibly due to a read error. This chain links TRBV2 with TRBJ1-5, with 9 positions matching TRBD1. Per germline, CDR1 SNHLY and CDR2 FYNNEI. This CDR3 is built from 15 residues. The CDR3 DNA follows: TGTGCCAGCATTGAAACAGGGGGCGCGGGACAGCCCCAGCATTTT. Translating gives CASIETGGAGQPQHF.

At least ten counts were recorded for this clonotype. This chain uses TRBV2 with TRBJ2-1; TRBD1 or TRBD2 may be the D gene (5 bases each). This CDR3 contains 15 residues. The V end lost 6 bases, the J end lost 5 bases, and 17 bases lay between the germline ends. Germline CDR1 SNHLY, CDR2 FYNNEI. This CDR3 is CASRGTGLVNNEQFF. Here the CDR3 DNA reads TGTGCCAGCAGGGGCACGGGGCTCGTCAACAATGAGCAGTTCTTC.

This clonotype was counted at least ten times. CDR3 nucleotide sequence: TGTGCCAGCAGCCAACAGGGTAGAAGCAATCAGCCCCAGCATTTT. Protein product: CASSQQGRSNQPQHF. The rearrangement joins TRBV28 to TRBJ1-5; TRBD1 is a possible D gene (6 bases). Germline V lookup: CDR1 MDHEN, CDR2 SYDVKM. This CDR3 region has 15 residues. V lost 6 bases to trimming and J lost 1 base, with 13 bases between them.

This clonotype was counted at least ten times. The gene calls are TRBV6-1 and TRBJ1-2, with 10 bases aligning to TRBD1. CDR3 size: 14 residues. With 8 bases clipped from V and 8 bases from J, the junction kept 11 bases outside the gene matches. CDR1 and CDR2 (germline): MNHNS, SASEGT. Here the CDR3 DNA reads TGTGCCAGCCAGACAGGGGGCACCTCGGGGGGCTACACCTTC. It yields the protein CASQTGGTSGGYTF.

In its sample, this clonotype was seen many times. The chain combines TRBV11-1 with TRBJ1-1; D gene uncertain. The CDR3 has 13 residues. Germline CDR1 reads SGHAT; CDR2 reads FQDESV (reference sequence). Trimming removed 3 bases from V and 10 bases from J, with 15 bases in between. DNA of the CDR3: TGTGCCAGCAGCTTCTCCTCCTCGTACGGAGCTTTCTTT. This encodes CASSFSSSYGAFF.

This clonotype occurred many times. V is TRBV6-1 and J is TRBJ2-3; perhaps TRBD1 as D (5 bases). From germline, CDR1 is MNHNS and CDR2 SASEGT. V lost 2 bases, J lost 5 bases, and 14 bases lay in between. This CDR3 contains 15 residues. CDR3 DNA: TGTGCCAGCAGTGAAACCCCAGGGTTCGGAGATACGCAGTATTTT. Its protein product is CASSETPGFGDTQYF.

This clonotype was counted only a few times. Being one base from a much bigger clone, this may be a read error. The chain is built from TRBV27 and TRBJ2-1; TRBD2 matches 8 bases. V lost 6 bases and J lost 8; bases outside the gene matches: 9. This CDR3 is built from 14 residues. Germline V gives CDR1 MNHEY, CDR2 SMNVEV (reference sequence). CDR3 residues: CASSNSGLDDEQFF. The CDR3 nucleotides read TGTGCCAGCAGCAACTCGGGACTAGATGATGAGCAGTTCTTC.

This clonotype showed up many times. The chain links TRBV28 to TRBJ2-7, with D perhaps TRBD1 (5 bases). Trimming cost V 1 base and J 3 bases, with 10 bases left between them. This CDR3 contains 14 residues. Germline CDR1 is MDHEN and CDR2 is SYDVKM. The CDR3 DNA follows: TGTGCCAGCAGTTTATATGGGGCTGGCTACGAGCAGTACTTC. Translation gives CASSLYGAGYEQYF.

This clonotype was found many times. V is TRBV13 and J is TRBJ1-2; D is uncertain. V lost 4 bases and J 2 bases, leaving 11 bases between the germline ends. The germline V gene encodes CDR1 PRHDT and CDR2 FYEKMQ (reference sequence). This CDR3 is 14 amino acids long. CDR3 in DNA: TGTGCCAGCAGCTCCCGGAGGGTAAACTATGGCTACACCTTC. Its protein product is CASSSRRVNYGYTF.

The V and J genes are TRBV9 and TRBJ2-1; the match to TRBD2 covers 9 bases. Trimming removed 3 bases from V and 6 bases from J; junction bases left unmatched: 7. The CDR3 extends over 15 amino acids. The germline V gene encodes CDR1 SGDLS and CDR2 YYNGEE. CDR3 in amino acids: CASSEGSGGSNEQFF. The CDR3 region has the DNA TGTGCCAGCAGCGAAGGAAGCGGGGGGTCCAATGAGCAGTTCTTC. Full variable domain (rest looked up from reference TRBV9 and TRBJ2-1): DSGVTQTPKHLITATGQRVTLRCSPRSGDLSVYWYQQSLDQGLQFLIQYYNGEERAKGNILERFSAQQFPDLHSELNLSSLELGDSALYFCASSEGSGGSNEQFFGPGTRLTVL.

This clonotype was seen more than once but under ten times. This sequence joins TRBV7-9 and TRBJ2-2; 9 positions match TRBD2. The CDR3 has 19 amino acids. Per the germline V gene, CDR1 is SEHNR and CDR2 is FQNEAQ (reference sequence). J gave up 2 bases and V 4 bases, and 14 bases lay outside the gene matches. The CDR3 sequence: CASSSPVSGTSLNTGELFF. Here the CDR3 DNA reads TGTGCCAGCAGCTCCCCCGTTTCCGGGACTAGCCTAAACACCGGGGAGCTGTTTTTT.

This clonotype was observed at least ten times. This sequence joins TRBV28 and TRBJ1-5, with D possibly TRBD1 on 6 matching bases. Trimming took 7 bases from V and 3 from J, leaving 13 bases between them. Germline V gene sequence: CDR1 MDHEN, CDR2 SYDVKM. The CDR3 runs to 14 residues. This CDR3 reads CASKEGGNNQPQHF. The CDR3 nucleotides read TGTGCCAGCAAGGAGGGGGGCAACAATCAGCCCCAGCATTTT.

The chain employs TRBV2 and TRBJ2-3, with a weak D call TRBD2 (6 bases). This CDR3 is 17 amino acids long. Germline CDR1 SNHLY, CDR2 FYNNEI. The ends were cut back, 2 bases at V and 2 bases at J, with 17 bases in the middle. DNA for the CDR3: TGTGCCAGCAGTGAAACTAGTTCGGGAGCTGACACAGATACGCAGTATTTT. It specifies CASSETSSGADTDTQYF.

This clonotype appeared many times. The gene calls are TRBV2 and TRBJ1-2; D gene unclear. Looked up from germline, CDR1 is SNHLY and CDR2 is FYNNEI. With 7 bases removed from V and 0 bases from J, the gap between germline ends came to 9 bases. The CDR3 covers 13 residues. CDR3 protein: CASKGGANYGYTF. The CDR3 nucleotides are TGTGCCAGCAAGGGAGGAGCTAACTATGGCTACACCTTC.

In its sample, this clonotype was seen many times. The chain has TRBV12-3 or TRBV12-4 and TRBJ1-3; D ambiguous. The ends were cut back, 4 bases at V and 0 bases at J, with 7 bases in the middle. The CDR3 totals 14 residues. CDR3 nucleotide sequence: TGTGCCAGCAGTTCCCGGAACTCTGGAAACACCATATATTTT. It encodes CASSSRNSGNTIYF.

V is TRBV19 and J is TRBJ2-7; D call uncertain. The CDR3 loop spans 14 amino acids. Trimming removed 5 bases at V and 2 bases at J, with 13 bases between. Germline V lookup: CDR1 LNHDA, CDR2 SQIVND (reference sequence). The CDR3 DNA follows: TGTGCCAGTAGTCCCCTCGGGTCGACCTACGAGCAGTACTTC. Protein product: CASSPLGSTYEQYF.

The chain combines TRBV11-3 with TRBJ1-1; 7 bases align to TRBD1. Germline V CDR1 and CDR2: SGHNT, YENEEA. V was clipped by 5 bases and J by 0 bases; unmatched bases: 12. CDR3 size: 17 residues. The CDR3 here is CASSNPPTGHMNTEAFF. The CDR3 DNA reads as TGTGCCAGCAGCAACCCACCGACAGGGCACATGAACACTGAAGCTTTCTTT.

Concerning this clonotype: Given a much more abundant clone one base away, this may be a read error. For the CDR3, the DNA is TGTGCCAGCAGTATGACAGGGGACGGTGAAAAACTGTTTTTT. Its protein product is CASSMTGDGEKLFF. The chain carries TRBV12-3 or TRBV12-4 and TRBJ1-4; 8 nucleotides agree with TRBD1. The CDR3 totals 14 residues. J was trimmed by 7 bases and V by 5 bases; bases with no gene match: 6.

This clonotype was observed many times. The chain recombines TRBV6-1 with TRBJ2-2; no firm D call. The germline V gene has CDR1 MNHNS and CDR2 SASEGT. This CDR3 is 15 amino acids long. V was cut by 1 base and J by 6 bases, with 12 bases left in between. The DNA of the CDR3 is TGTGCCAGCAGTGAAGTTCGGCAGGTGGCCGGGGAGCTGTTTTTT. This codes for CASSEVRQVAGELFF.

About this clonotype itself: This may be a read error: a much more frequent sequence differs by one nucleotide. This chain joins TRBV28 and TRBJ2-3; D gene ambiguous. Germline-derived CDR1 and CDR2 are MDHEN and SYDVKM. The CDR3 is 16 residues long. The CDR3 nucleotides are TGTACCAGCAGTTTAACCCCTAGGACCGGCACAGATACGCAGTATTTT. Protein sequence: CTSSLTPRTGTDTQYF.

The chain is built from TRBV28 and TRBJ1-5; D uncertain. The CDR3 is 14 residues long. Trimming took 5 bases from V and 0 from J, leaving 8 bases between them. From germline, CDR1 is MDHEN and CDR2 SYDVKM. Here the CDR3 reads CASSRLDSNQPQHF. As DNA, the CDR3 is TGTGCCAGCAGTCGTCTAGATAGCAATCAGCCCCAGCATTTT.

V and J are TRBV28 and TRBJ2-2, with 9 positions matching TRBD1. The germline V gene encodes CDR1 MDHEN and CDR2 SYDVKM. V was clipped by 5 bases and J by 1 base; unmatched bases: 5. This CDR3 has 16 amino acids. DNA of the CDR3: TGTGCCAGCAGTCCGGGGACAGGGATGAACACCGGGGAGCTGTTTTTT. As protein: CASSPGTGMNTGELFF.

This clonotype has a count of ten or more. V is TRBV6-1 and J is TRBJ2-5; D might be TRBD1 (6 bases). This CDR3 is built from 15 residues. The germline V gene encodes CDR1 MNHNS and CDR2 SASEGT. Trimming took off 2 bases at V and 1 base at J, with 11 bases between the two ends. CDR3 residues: CASSETGIPQETQYF. In DNA, the CDR3 is TGTGCCAGCAGTGAAACAGGGATCCCCCAAGAGACCCAGTACTTC.

This clonotype has just a few counts. The V gene is TRBV5-6, the J gene TRBJ2-7; no clear D gene. CDR3 length: 11 residues. V lost 4 bases to trimming and J lost 3 bases, with 5 bases between them. Germline V gene lookup returns CDR1 SGHDT and CDR2 YYEEEE. The CDR3 is CASSKHYEQYF. The CDR3 DNA reads TGTGCCAGCAGCAAACACTACGAGCAGTACTTC. The variable domain in full, completed from reference TRBV5-6 and TRBJ2-7, reads DAGVTQSPTHLIKTRGQQVTLRCSPKSGHDTVSWYQQALGQGPQFIFQYYEEEERQRGNFPDRFSGHQFPNYSSELNVNALLLGDSALYLCASSKHYEQYFGPGTRLTVT.

The chain is built from TRBV12-3 or TRBV12-4 and TRBJ2-1; a possible D gene is TRBD2 (5 bases). V lost 6 bases to trimming and J lost 5 bases, with 17 bases between them. CDR3 length: 15 amino acids. The CDR3 DNA reads as TGTGCCAGCAGCTCTGAGGGCAGGCATAACAATGAGCAGTTCTTC. It specifies CASSSEGRHNNEQFF.